Sequencing of this T cell receptor beta chain was carried out in a study of early T cells in non-severe SARS-CoV-2 infection. Study as a whole: Sequencing targeted bulk RNA from unsorted whole blood, leaving chains unpaired.

This clonotype was detected ten times or more. Tagging with unique molecular identifiers was applied to individual cDNA molecules. Using its own MiXCR run on the 5' RACE reads, TCRdb lists one record per CDR3 protein. Of 20,000 to 25,000 distinct CDR3 sequences listed, nearly 5% are singletons. This CDR3 is 16 amino acids long. J lost 2 bases, V lost 10 bases, and 9 bases had no gene match. CDR1 and CDR2 from the germline V gene are SNHLY and FYNNEI. The V and J genes are TRBV2 and TRBJ1-5; 12 bases are a match to TRBD1. Sequences were obtained from whole blood. The sequence was collected from an adult who was a healthcare worker with PCR-confirmed SARS-CoV-2 infection or an uninfected control (not recorded which). CDR3 DNA sequence: TGTGCCACCAAGGGACAGGGGGCGCTTGGCAATCAGCCCCAGCATTTT. This encodes CATKGQGALGNQPQHF.